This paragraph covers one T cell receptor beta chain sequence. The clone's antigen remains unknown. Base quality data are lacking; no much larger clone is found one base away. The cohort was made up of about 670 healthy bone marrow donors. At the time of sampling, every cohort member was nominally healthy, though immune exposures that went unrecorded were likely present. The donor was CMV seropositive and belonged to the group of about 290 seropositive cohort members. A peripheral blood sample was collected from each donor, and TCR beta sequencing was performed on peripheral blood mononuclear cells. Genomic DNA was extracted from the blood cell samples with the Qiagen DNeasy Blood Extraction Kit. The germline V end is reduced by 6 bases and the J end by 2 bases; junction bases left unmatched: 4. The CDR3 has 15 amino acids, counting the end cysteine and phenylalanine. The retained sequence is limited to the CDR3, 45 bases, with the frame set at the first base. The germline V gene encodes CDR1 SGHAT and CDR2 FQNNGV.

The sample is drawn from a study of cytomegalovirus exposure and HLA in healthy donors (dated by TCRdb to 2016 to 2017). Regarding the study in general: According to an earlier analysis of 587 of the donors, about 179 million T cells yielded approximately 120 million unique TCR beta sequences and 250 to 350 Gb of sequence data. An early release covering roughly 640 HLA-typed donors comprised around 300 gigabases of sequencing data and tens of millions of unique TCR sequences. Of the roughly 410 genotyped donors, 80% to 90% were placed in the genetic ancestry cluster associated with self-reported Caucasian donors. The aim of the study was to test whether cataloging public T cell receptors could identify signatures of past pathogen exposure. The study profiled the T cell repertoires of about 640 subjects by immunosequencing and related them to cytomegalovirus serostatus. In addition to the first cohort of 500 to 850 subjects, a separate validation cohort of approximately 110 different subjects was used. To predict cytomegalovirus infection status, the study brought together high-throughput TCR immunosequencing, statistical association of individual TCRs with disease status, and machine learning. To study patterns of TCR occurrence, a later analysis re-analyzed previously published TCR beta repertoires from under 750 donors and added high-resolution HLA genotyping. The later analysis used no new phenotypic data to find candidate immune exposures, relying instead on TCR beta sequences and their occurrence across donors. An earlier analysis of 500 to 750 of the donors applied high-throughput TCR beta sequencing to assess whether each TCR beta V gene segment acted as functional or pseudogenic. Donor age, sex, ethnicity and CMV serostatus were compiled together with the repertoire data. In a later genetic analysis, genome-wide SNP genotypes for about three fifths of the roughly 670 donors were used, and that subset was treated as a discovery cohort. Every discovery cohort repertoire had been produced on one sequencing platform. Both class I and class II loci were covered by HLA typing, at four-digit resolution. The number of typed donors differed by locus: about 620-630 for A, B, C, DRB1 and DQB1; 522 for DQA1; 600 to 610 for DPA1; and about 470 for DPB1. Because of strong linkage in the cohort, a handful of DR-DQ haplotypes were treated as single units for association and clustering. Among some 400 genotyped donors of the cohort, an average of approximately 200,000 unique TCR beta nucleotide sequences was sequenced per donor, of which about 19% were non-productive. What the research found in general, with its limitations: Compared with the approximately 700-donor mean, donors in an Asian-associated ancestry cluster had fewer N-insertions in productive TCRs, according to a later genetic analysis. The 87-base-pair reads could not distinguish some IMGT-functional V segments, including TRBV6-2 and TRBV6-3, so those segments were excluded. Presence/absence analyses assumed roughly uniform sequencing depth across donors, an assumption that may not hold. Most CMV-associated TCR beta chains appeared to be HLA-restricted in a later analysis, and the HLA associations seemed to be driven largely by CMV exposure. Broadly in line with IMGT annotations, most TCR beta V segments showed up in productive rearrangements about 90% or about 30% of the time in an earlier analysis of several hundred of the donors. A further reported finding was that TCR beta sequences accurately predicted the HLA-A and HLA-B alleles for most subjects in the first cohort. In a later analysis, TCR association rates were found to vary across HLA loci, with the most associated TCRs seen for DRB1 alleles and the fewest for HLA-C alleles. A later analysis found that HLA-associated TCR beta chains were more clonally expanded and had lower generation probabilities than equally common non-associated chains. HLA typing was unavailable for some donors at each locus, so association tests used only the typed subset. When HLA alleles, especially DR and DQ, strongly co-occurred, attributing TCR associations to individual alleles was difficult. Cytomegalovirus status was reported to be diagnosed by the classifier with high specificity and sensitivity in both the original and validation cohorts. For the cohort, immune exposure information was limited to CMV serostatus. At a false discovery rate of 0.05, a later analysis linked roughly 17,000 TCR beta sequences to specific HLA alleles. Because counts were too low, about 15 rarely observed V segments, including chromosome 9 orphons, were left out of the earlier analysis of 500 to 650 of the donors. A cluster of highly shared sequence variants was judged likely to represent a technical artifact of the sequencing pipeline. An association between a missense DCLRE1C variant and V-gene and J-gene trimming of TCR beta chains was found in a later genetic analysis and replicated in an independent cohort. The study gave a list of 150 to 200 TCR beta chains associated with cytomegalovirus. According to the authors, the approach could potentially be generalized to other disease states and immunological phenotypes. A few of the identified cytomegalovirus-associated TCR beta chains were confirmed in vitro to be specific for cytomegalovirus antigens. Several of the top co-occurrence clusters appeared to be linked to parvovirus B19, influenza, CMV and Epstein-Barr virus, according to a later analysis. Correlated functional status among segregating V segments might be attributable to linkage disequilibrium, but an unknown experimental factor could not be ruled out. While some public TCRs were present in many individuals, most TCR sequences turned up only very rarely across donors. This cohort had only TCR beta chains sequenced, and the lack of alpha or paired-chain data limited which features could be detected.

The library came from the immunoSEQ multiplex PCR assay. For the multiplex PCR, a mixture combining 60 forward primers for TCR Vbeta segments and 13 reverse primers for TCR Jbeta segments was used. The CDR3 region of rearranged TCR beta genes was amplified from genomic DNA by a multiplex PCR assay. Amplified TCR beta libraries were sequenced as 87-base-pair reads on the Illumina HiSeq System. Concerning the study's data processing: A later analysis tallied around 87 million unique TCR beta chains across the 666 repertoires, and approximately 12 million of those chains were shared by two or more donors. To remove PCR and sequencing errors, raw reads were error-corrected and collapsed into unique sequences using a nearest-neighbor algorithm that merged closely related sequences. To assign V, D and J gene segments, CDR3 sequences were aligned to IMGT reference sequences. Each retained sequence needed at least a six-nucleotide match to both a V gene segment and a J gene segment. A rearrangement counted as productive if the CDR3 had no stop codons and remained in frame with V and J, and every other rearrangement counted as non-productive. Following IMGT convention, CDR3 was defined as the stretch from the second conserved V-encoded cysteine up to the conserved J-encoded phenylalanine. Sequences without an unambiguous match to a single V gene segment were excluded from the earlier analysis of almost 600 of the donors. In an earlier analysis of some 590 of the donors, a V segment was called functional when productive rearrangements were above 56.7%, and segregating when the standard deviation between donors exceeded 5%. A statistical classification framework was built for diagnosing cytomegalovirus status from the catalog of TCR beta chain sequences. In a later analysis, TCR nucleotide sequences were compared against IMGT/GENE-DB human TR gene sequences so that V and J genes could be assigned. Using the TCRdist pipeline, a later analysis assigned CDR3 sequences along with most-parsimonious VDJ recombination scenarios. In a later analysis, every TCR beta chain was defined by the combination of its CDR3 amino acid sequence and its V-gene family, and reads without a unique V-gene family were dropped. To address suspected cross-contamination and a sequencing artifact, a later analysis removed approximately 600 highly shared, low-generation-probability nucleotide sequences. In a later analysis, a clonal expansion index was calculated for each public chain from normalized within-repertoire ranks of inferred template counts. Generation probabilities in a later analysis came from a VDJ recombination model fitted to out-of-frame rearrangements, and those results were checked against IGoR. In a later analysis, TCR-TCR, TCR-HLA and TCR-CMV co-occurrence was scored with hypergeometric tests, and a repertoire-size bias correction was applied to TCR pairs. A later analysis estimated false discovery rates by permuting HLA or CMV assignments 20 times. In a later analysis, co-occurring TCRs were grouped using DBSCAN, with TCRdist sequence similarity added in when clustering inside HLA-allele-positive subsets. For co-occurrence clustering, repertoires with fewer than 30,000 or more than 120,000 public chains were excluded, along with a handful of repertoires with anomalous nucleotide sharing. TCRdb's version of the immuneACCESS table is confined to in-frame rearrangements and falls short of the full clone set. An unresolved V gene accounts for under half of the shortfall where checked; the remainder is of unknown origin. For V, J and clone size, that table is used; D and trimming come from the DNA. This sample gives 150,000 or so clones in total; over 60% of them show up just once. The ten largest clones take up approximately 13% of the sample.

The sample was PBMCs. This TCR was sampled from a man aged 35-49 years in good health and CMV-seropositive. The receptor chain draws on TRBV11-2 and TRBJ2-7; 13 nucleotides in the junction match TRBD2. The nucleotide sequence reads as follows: TGTGCCAGCAGTGTCGGACTAGCGGGAGCCTACGAGCAGTACTTC. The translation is CASSVGLAGAYEQYF.